These 6 T cell receptor beta chains share one sample of origin, sequenced in a study of blood T cell repertoires in COVID-19. This table comes from immunoSEQ multiplex PCR, and its TCRdb copy is limited to in-frame clones, with some not included. Of about 99,000 clones listed, roughly nine tenths are singletons. What was sequenced was peripheral blood. Receptors originate from a woman aged 60-75 years with acute or convalescent COVID-19.

The chain has TRBV4-1 and TRBJ1-2; no firm D call. The CDR3 has 15 residues. Germline V gene data show CDR1 as MGHRA and CDR2 as YSYEKL. V gave up 2 bases and J gave up 4 bases, with 14 bases separating them. The CDR3 DNA follows: TGCGCCAGCAGCCAACTAAGTTCGGGTTTCTATGGCTACACCTTC. Translation gives CASSQLSSGFYGYTF.

V gene TRBV10-2 combines with J gene TRBJ1-1; D perhaps matches TRBD1 (5 bases). Deletions cut 6 bases from V and 1 base from J, with 12 bases between. This CDR3 contains 14 residues. Germline CDR1 reads WSHSY; CDR2 reads SAAADI. CDR3: CASRALGANTEAFF. DNA of the CDR3: TGCGCCAGCAGGGCCCTTGGGGCGAACACTGAAGCTTTCTTT.

Only one count was recorded for this clone. The rearrangement links TRBV4-1 to TRBJ1-3; 7 nucleotides match TRBD1. J was trimmed by 1 base and V by 1 base; bases with no gene match: 1. Germline V gene lookup returns CDR1 MGHRA and CDR2 YSYEKL. The CDR3 extends over 15 amino acids. The CDR3, as DNA: TGCGCCAGCAGCCAAGTACAGGGGTCTGGAAACACCATATATTTT. It translates to CASSQVQGSGNTIYF.

The V call is TRBV21-1, the J call TRBJ2-7; the D call in the table, TRBD2, was not verified against the DNA. TRBV21-1 constitutes a pseudogene. The CDR3 runs 16 residues. CDR3 amino acids: CASSKTRWGGYYEQYF. Here the CDR3 DNA reads TGTGCCAGCAGCAAGACTCGCTGGGGGGGGTACTACGAGCAGTACTTC.

The rearrangement uses TRBV28 and TRBJ1-4; TRBD1 matches 7 bases. Germline CDR1 MDHEN, CDR2 SYDVKM. V was clipped by 7 bases and J by 8 bases; unmatched bases: 22. This CDR3 is 18 amino acids long. Here the CDR3 DNA reads TGTGCCAGCACCCTCGGCCAAACAGGGGCGCGAATGGTAGAAAAACTGTTTTTT. Its protein is CASTLGQTGARMVEKLFF.

The chain recombines TRBV11-3 with TRBJ2-7, with D tentatively TRBD2 (7 bases). The CDR3 sequence is 17 residues long. V was trimmed by 7 bases and J by 6 bases, leaving 28 bases between them. The germline CDR1 and CDR2 sequences are SGHNT and YENEEA. In DNA form, the CDR3 reads TGTGCCAGCACTTCACGGGGGCGGGAGCCAGGCTACAGCGAGCAGTACGTC. Translation gives CASTSRGREPGYSEQYV.